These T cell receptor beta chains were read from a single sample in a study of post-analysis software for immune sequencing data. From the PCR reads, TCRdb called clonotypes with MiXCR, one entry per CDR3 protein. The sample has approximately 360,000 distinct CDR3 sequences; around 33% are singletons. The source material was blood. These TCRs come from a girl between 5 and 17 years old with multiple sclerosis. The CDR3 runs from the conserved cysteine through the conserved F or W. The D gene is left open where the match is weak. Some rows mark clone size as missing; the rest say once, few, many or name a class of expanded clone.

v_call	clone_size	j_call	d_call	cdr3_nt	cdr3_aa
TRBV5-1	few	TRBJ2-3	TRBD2	TGCGCCAGCAGCCGACTACCCCTGACTAGCGGGGACCGCACAGATACGCAGTATTTT	CASSRLPLTSGDRTDTQYF
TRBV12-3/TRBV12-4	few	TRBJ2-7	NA	TGTGCCAGCAGTTTAGAGGCAGGACCCCTCTACGAGCAGTACTTC	CASSLEAGPLYEQYF
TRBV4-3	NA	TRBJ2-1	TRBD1	TGCGCCAGCAGCCAGGAAGACAGGGGACGGTTCAATGAGCAGTTCTTC	CASSQEDRGRFNEQFF
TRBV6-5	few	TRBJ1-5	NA	TGTGCCAGCAGAGGGGGGTCAAATCAGCCCCAGCATTTT	CASRGGSNQPQHF
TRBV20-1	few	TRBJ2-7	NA	TGCAGTGCTAGCGAGGGACAAGCACGGAACTACGAGCAGTACTTC	CSASEGQARNYEQYF
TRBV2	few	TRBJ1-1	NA	TGTGCCAGCAGACAGGGAATAAGGACTGAAGCTTTCTTT	CASRQGIRTEAFF
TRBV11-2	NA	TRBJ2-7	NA	TGTGCCAGCAGCTTAGAGGGGGGCAGAAGCTACGAGCAGTACTTC	CASSLEGGRSYEQYF
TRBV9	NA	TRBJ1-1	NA	TGTGCCAGCAGCGTATCTCTTGCGAACACTGAAGCTTTCTTT	CASSVSLANTEAFF
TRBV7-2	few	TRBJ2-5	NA	TGTGCCAGCAGCTTAGGGGGTAGCCGGCAGACCCAGTACTTC	CASSLGGSRQTQYF
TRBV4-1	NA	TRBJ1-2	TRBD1	TGCGCCAGCAGCTGGGGACAGGGGGGAGGTAACTATGGCTACACCTTC	CASSWGQGGGNYGYTF
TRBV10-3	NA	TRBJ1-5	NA	TGTGCCATCAGTGGATATAGCAATCAGCCCCAGCATTTT	CAISGYSNQPQHF
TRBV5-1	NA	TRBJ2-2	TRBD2	TGCGCCAGCAGCTTGGCTGCCGGGGGGGCCCTTTTGGCCGGGGAGCTGTTTTTT	CASSLAAGGALLAGELFF
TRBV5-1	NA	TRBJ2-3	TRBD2	TGCGCCGGCAGCTCGGGGGGGAGCACAGATACGCAGTATTTT	CAGSSGGSTDTQYF
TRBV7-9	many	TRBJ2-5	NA	TGTGCCAGCAGCTTAGGGGGACCACTCCAAGAGACCCAGTACTTC	CASSLGGPLQETQYF
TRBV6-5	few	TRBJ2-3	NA	TGTGCCAGCGGACCTAGTTTCGGCACAGATACGCAGTATTTT	CASGPSFGTDTQYF
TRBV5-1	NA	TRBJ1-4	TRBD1	TGCGCCAGCAGCTTGACAGGGGGCGCGGAAAAACTGTTTTTT	CASSLTGGAEKLFF
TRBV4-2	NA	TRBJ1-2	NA	TGTGCCAGCAGCCAAGGAGAAGGTGGGGTGAGCTATGGCTACACCTTC	CASSQGEGGVSYGYTF
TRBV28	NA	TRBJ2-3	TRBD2	TGTGCCAGCAGGGACGGGGGGGGCACAGATACGCAGTATTTT	CASRDGGGTDTQYF
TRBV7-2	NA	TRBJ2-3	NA	TGTGCCAGCAGCTTACGGGCAGCCACAGATACGCAGTATTTT	CASSLRAATDTQYF
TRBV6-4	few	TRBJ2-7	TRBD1	TGTGCCAGCAGTGCCACGGGACAGGGTGACGAGCAGTACTTC	CASSATGQGDEQYF
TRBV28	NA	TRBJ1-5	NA	TGTGCCAGCAGTTCACCCGGACAGACCGGCAATCAGCCCCAGCATTTT	CASSSPGQTGNQPQHF
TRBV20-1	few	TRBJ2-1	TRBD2	TGCAGTAGGGCCGGGGGGACCCCCTACAATGAGCAGTTCTTC	CSRAGGTPYNEQFF
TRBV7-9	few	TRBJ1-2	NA	TGTGCCAGCAGCCCGGGAACCCTCCTCGGCTACACCTTC	CASSPGTLLGYTF
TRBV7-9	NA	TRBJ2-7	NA	TGTGCCAGCAGTGAACTGAGCGGTCAGCAAGTCTACGAGCAGTACTTC	CASSELSGQQVYEQYF
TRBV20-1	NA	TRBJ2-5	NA	TGCAGTGCTAGAGATATAGCGCCGGGGAGGTACCAAGAGACCCAGTACTTC	CSARDIAPGRYQETQYF
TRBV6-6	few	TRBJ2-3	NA	TGTGCCAGCAGTAGACCCGGTGGGCTCCCGCTGGTAGATACGCAGTATTTT	CASSRPGGLPLVDTQYF
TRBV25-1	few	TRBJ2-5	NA	TGTGCCAGTAGTGGGACAAGATGGGAGACCCAGTACTTC	CASSGTRWETQYF